This T cell receptor (beta chain) is drawn from a study of OX40 agonist ivuxolimab in advanced cancers. The germline V gene encodes CDR1 MNHEY and CDR2 SMNVEV (reference sequence). The CDR3 is 15 amino acids. The germline V and J ends were trimmed by 0 bases and 0 bases, with 8 bases remaining between them. Whole-study results and caveats: Dose levels from 0.1 to 3.0 mg/kg saw CD4+ and CD8+ blood T cells expand clonally by week 6.

Some clones are missing from TCRdb's copy, which holds only in-frame ones; the method was immunoSEQ multiplex PCR. The data hold roughly 50,000 clones, with roughly 90% observed a single time. In regard to this clone: What it recognizes is unknown.

Material: CD4+ or CD8+ T cells sorted from blood, obtained in a trial of the OX40 agonist ivuxolimab. The receptor's source is an adult with an advanced solid tumor such as melanoma, head and neck, liver or kidney cancer. V usage is TRBV27 and J usage is TRBJ1-2; no reliable D call. The CDR3 DNA reads as TGTGCCAGCAGTTTATCAGGCGTTCCTAACTATGGCTACACCTTC. This codes for CASSLSGVPNYGYTF.